The 20 T cell receptor beta chains presented below share a single source sample, sequenced in a study of cytomegalovirus exposure and HLA in healthy donors. The PCR had 60 Vbeta and 13 Jbeta primers. Clones were read by immunoSEQ multiplex PCR, and TCRdb kept only the in-frame ones, dropping some. The data show roughly 75,000 clones, roughly 82% seen once. Sequenced sample: PBMCs. Every receptor here comes from a man in his 70s in good health and CMV-seropositive.

The chain has TRBV6-1 and TRBJ1-2; the D gene is possibly TRBD1 (5 bases). Per germline, CDR1 MNHNS and CDR2 SASEGT. The CDR3 has 16 amino acids. V was pared by 3 bases and J by 1 base, with 15 bases between. The CDR3 sequence is CASSDPAGGFNYGYTF. In DNA form, the CDR3 reads TGTGCCAGCAGTGATCCTGCGGGGGGATTTAACTATGGCTACACCTTC.

The V gene is TRBV10-2, the J gene TRBJ2-7; a weak D match, TRBD2 (7 bases). V was trimmed by 10 bases and J by 2 bases, leaving 15 bases between them. The CDR3 has 13 residues. Per the germline V gene, CDR1 is WSHSY and CDR2 is SAAADI. The CDR3 DNA reads as TGCGCCACCTCGGGGGAGGGGGCCTACGAGCAGTACTTC. Its translation: CATSGEGAYEQYF.

The rearrangement uses TRBV6-1 and TRBJ1-6; 8 bases are shared with TRBD1. Germline V CDR1 and CDR2: MNHNS, SASEGT. V lost 6 bases to trimming and J lost 6 bases; unmatched junction nucleotides: 7. The CDR3 loop spans 15 amino acids. The CDR3 sequence is CASSRQGITNSPLHF. In DNA, the CDR3 is TGTGCCAGCAGCCGACAGGGGATTACTAATTCACCCCTCCACTTT.

This clone was recorded a few times. The chain has TRBV5-8 and TRBJ2-4, with 9 bases aligning to TRBD1. The CDR3 runs to 13 residues. V lost 6 bases and J lost 8; bases outside the gene matches: 6. The V gene's germline CDR1 is SGHTS and CDR2 YDEGEE. DNA for the CDR3: TGTGCCAGCAAAATGACAGGGGGGCACATTCAGTACTTC. Its protein is CASKMTGGHIQYF.

The V gene is TRBV2, the J gene TRBJ2-5; maybe TRBD2 (6 bases). V was trimmed by 7 bases and J by 1 base, leaving 10 bases between them. The CDR3 extends over 13 amino acids. Germline assignment: CDR1 SNHLY and CDR2 FYNNEI. Here the CDR3 DNA reads TGTGCCAGCACTGGGACTTCCCAAGAGACCCAGTACTTC. Translation gives CASTGTSQETQYF.

CDR3 residues: CASSWAEGATEAFF. DNA of the CDR3: TGTGCCAGCAGTTGGGCCGAGGGGGCGACTGAAGCTTTCTTT. The rearrangement links TRBV7-9 to TRBJ1-1; 7 positions match TRBD1. The J segment lost 5 bases and the V segment lost 6 bases, leaving 9 bases of the junction unmatched. This CDR3 contains 14 residues. CDR1 is SEHNR, CDR2 FQNEAQ, per germline (reference sequence).

The J gene is TRBJ2-5, the V gene TRBV2; 7 nucleotides match TRBD1. CDR3 length equals 12 residues. Germline loops: CDR1 SNHLY, CDR2 FYNNEI. The V segment lost 9 bases and the J segment 5 bases; nucleotides outside the gene matches: 6. CDR3 loop: CASTTGSETQYF. The CDR3 region has the DNA TGTGCCAGTACGACAGGGTCTGAGACCCAGTACTTC.

This chain uses TRBV5-1 with TRBJ2-7; 14 bases align to TRBD2. There are 18 residues in the CDR3. The junction had 11 bases not matched to a gene; V was cut back by 3 bases and J by 3 bases. CDR1 SGHRS and CDR2 YFSETQ come from the germline V gene. The CDR3 spells CASSSPGTSGSRSYEQYF. CDR3 DNA: TGCGCCAGCAGCTCGCCCGGGACTAGCGGGAGTCGGAGCTACGAGCAGTACTTC.

The V call is TRBV4-1, the J call TRBJ2-7; no definite D call. Trimming removed 1 base at V and 7 bases at J, with 8 bases between. Germline-derived CDR1 and CDR2 are MGHRA and YSYEKL. This CDR3 is 12 amino acids long. CDR3 sequence reads: CASSQVNGEQYF. The CDR3 DNA reads TGCGCCAGCAGCCAAGTTAACGGGGAGCAGTACTTC.

The CDR3 DNA reads as TGTGCCAGCAGCTTATTGACAGGGGCCAACGTCCTGACTTTC. It specifies CASSLLTGANVLTF. This chain uses TRBV11-2 with TRBJ2-6; D uncertain. Germline CDR1 SGHAT, CDR2 FQNNGV. CDR3 length: 14 residues. V was trimmed by 2 bases and J by 4 bases, leaving 6 bases between them.

This chain links TRBV2 with TRBJ1-5; no definite D call. Germline V gene sequence: CDR1 SNHLY, CDR2 FYNNEI. The CDR3 spans 13 residues. The V gene lost 2 bases and the J gene lost 11 bases, with 13 bases spanning the gap. In nucleotides, the CDR3 is TGTGCCAGCAGTGAAAGGGAGCTCGGGACCCAGCATTTT. Protein product: CASSERELGTQHF.

V is TRBV7-9 and J is TRBJ2-5; D unclear. V was trimmed by 2 bases and J by 0 bases, leaving 13 bases between them. Germline loops: CDR1 SEHNR, CDR2 FQNEAQ (reference sequence). CDR3 length equals 16 residues. For the CDR3, the DNA is TGTGCCAGCAGCTTAACGGCAGGATCGTACCAAGAGACCCAGTACTTC. Protein product: CASSLTAGSYQETQYF.

This clone was found once. CDR3 DNA sequence: TGTGCCAGCATACCGGGACAGGCTGTTTATGGCTACACCTTC. Translated, it gives CASIPGQAVYGYTF. The rearrangement links TRBV28 to TRBJ1-2, with 8 positions matching TRBD1. J was trimmed by 5 bases and V by 7 bases; bases with no gene match: 9. Germline CDR1 MDHEN, CDR2 SYDVKM. The CDR3 contains 14 residues.

CDR3 amino acids: CASSLVLIPYEQYF. The CDR3 DNA sequence: TGTGCCAGCAGCTTAGTCCTTATTCCCTACGAGCAGTACTTC. The chain combines TRBV7-9 with TRBJ2-7; D remains unclear. Looked up from germline, CDR1 is SEHNR and CDR2 is FQNEAQ (reference sequence). Between the trimmed V and J ends, which lost 1 base and 2 bases, there was a span of 9 bases. CDR3 length: 14 residues.

The rearrangement uses TRBV9 and TRBJ2-5, with TRBD2 as a possible D gene (6 bases). CDR3 length: 13 residues. Germline V gene lookup returns CDR1 SGDLS and CDR2 YYNGEE. Trimming cost V 0 bases and J 7 bases, with 10 bases left between them. The CDR3: CASSVEGRGTQYF. In nucleotides, the CDR3 is TGTGCCAGCAGCGTAGAAGGGCGGGGGACCCAGTACTTC. The full variable domain, completed using reference TRBV9 and TRBJ2-5, is DSGVTQTPKHLITATGQRVTLRCSPRSGDLSVYWYQQSLDQGLQFLIQYYNGEERAKGNILERFSAQQFPDLHSELNLSSLELGDSALYFCASSVEGRGTQYFGPGTRLLVL.

The rearrangement uses TRBV10-3 and TRBJ2-2; maybe TRBD1 (6 bases). The CDR3 totals 15 residues. The V and J ends lost 6 bases and 0 bases respectively, with 11 bases between them. The germline CDR1 and CDR2 sequences are ENHRY and SYGVKD. The CDR3 bases are TGTGCCATCAGGCACAGGGAGACGAACACCGGGGAGCTGTTTTTT. Protein: CAIRHRETNTGELFF.

This chain connects TRBV18 to TRBJ1-1; D might be TRBD1 (6 bases). With 1 base removed from V and 4 bases from J, the gap between germline ends came to 10 bases. Germline V gene data show CDR1 as KGHSH and CDR2 as LQKENI. This CDR3 contains 14 residues. The CDR3 here is CASSPRTGFTEAFF. CDR3 nucleotides: TGTGCCAGCTCACCACGAACAGGGTTCACTGAAGCTTTCTTT. Full variable domain (remainder filled in from reference TRBV18 and TRBJ1-1): NAGVMQNPRHLVRRRGQEARLRCSPMKGHSHVYWYRQLPEEGLKFMVYLQKENIIDESGMPKERFSAEFPKEGPSILRIQQVVRGDSAAYFCASSPRTGFTEAFFGQGTRLTVV.

This chain links TRBV15 with TRBJ1-2, with 7 bases identical to TRBD1. The CDR3 totals 14 residues. The J segment lost 7 bases and the V segment lost 0 bases, leaving 5 bases of the junction unmatched. Germline loops: CDR1 LNHNV, CDR2 YYDKDF (reference sequence). In DNA, the CDR3 is TGTGCCACCAGCAGAGATACAGGGGCCCCTGGCTACACCTTC. This sequence encodes CATSRDTGAPGYTF.

The rearrangement links TRBV19 to TRBJ1-5; no firm D call. Trimming removed 3 bases at V and 7 bases at J, with 10 bases between. Germline V gives CDR1 LNHDA, CDR2 SQIVND (reference sequence). The CDR3 length is 13 residues. The CDR3 loop reads CASSISGGQPQHF. DNA of the CDR3: TGTGCCAGTAGTATTTCCGGCGGGCAGCCCCAGCATTTT.

The gene calls are TRBV5-1 and TRBJ1-6, with 8 bases matching TRBD1. V lost 4 bases, J lost 5 bases, and 5 bases stayed unmatched. Germline lookup yields CDR1 SGHRS and CDR2 YFSETQ. This CDR3 spans 15 amino acids. CDR3 amino acids: CASSQQGGNNSPLHF. For the CDR3, the DNA is TGCGCCAGCAGCCAACAGGGGGGGAATAATTCACCCCTCCACTTT.